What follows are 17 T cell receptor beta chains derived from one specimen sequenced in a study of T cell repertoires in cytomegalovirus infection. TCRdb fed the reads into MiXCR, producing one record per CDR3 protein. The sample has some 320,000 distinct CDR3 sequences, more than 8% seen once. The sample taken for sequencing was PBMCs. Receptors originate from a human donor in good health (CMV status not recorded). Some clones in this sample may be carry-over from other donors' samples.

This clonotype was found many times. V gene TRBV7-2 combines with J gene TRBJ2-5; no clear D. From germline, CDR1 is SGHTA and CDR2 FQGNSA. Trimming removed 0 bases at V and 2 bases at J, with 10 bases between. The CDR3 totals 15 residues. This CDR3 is CASSLAFSLQETQYF. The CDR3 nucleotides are TGTGCCAGCAGCTTAGCGTTCAGCCTACAAGAGACCCAGTACTTC.

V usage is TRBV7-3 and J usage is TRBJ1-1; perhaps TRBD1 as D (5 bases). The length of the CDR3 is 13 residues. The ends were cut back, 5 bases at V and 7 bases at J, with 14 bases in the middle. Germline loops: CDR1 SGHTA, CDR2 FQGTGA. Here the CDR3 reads CASSPLGGGEAFF. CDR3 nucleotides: TGTGCCAGCAGCCCCCTCGGGGGGGGTGAAGCTTTCTTT.

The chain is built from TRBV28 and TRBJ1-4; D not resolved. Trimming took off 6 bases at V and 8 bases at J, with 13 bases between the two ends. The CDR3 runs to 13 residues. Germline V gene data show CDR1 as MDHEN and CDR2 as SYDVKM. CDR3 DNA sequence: TGTGCCAGCAGCCGAAGTGAGGGCGAAAAACTGTTTTTT. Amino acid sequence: CASSRSEGEKLFF.

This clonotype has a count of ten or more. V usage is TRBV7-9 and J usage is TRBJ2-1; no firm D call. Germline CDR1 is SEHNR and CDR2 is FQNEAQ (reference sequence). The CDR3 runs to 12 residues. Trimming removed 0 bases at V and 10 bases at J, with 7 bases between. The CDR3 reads CASSLAIAEQFF. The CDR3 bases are TGTGCCAGCAGCTTAGCGATAGCCGAGCAGTTCTTC.

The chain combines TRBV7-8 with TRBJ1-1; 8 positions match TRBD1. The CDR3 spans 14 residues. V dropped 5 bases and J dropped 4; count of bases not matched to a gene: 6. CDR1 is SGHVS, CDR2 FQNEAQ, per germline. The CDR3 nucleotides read TGTGCCAGCAGCCAACTCGACAGGGGCACTGAAGCTTTCTTT. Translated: CASSQLDRGTEAFF.

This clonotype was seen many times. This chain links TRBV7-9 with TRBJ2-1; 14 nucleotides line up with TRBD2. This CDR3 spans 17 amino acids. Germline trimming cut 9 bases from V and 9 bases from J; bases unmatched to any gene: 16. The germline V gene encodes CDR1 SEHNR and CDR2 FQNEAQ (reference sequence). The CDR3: CASSGLAGAGGASEQFF. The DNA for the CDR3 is TGTGCCAGTTCGGGACTAGCGGGAGCGGGGGGAGCCTCTGAGCAGTTCTTC.

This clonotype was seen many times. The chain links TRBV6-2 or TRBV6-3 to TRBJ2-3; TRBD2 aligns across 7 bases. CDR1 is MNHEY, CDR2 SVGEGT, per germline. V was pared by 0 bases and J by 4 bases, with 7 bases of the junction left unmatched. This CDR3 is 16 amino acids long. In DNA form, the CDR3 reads TGTGCCAGCAGTTACTCCCCCCAGGGAGGGGCAGATACGCAGTATTTT. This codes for CASSYSPQGGADTQYF.

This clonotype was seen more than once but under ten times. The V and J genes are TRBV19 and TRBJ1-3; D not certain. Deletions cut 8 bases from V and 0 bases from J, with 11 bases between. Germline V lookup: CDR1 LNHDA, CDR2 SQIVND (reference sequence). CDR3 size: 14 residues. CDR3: CASRPKVSGNTIYF. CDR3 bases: TGTGCCAGTCGCCCCAAGGTCTCTGGAAACACCATATATTTT.

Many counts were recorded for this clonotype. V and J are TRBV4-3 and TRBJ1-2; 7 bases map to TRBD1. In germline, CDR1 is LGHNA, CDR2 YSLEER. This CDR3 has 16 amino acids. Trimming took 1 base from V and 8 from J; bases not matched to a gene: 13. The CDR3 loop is CASSQGQGRTSRGYTF. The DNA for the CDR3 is TGCGCCAGCAGCCAAGGACAGGGTAGAACTTCAAGGGGCTACACCTTC.

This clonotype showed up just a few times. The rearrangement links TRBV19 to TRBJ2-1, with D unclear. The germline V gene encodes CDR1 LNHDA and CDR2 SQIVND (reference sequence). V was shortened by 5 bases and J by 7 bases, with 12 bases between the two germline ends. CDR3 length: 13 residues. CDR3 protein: CASSPKGLNEQFF. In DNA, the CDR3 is TGTGCCAGTAGTCCCAAGGGTCTTAATGAGCAGTTCTTC.

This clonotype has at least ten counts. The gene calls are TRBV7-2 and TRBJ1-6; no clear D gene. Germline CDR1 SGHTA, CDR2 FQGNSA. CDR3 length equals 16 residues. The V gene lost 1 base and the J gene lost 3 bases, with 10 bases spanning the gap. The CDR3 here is CASSLGSGIYNSPLHF. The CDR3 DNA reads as TGTGCCAGCAGCTTAGGATCGGGAATCTATAATTCACCCCTCCACTTT.

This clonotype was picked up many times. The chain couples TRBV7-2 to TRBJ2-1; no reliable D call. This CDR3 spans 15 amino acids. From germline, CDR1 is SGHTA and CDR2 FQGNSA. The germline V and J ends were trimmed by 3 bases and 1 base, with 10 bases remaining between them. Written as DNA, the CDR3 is TGTGCCAGCAGCTTGGGTATCTGGTCCTACAATGAGCAGTTCTTC. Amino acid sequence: CASSLGIWSYNEQFF.

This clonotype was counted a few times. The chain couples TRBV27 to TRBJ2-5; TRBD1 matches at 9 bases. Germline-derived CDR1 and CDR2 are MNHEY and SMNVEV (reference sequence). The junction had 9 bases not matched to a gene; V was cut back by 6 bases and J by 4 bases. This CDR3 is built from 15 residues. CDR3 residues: CASRNRDRVGETQYF. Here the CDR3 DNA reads TGTGCCAGCAGAAACCGGGACAGGGTAGGAGAGACCCAGTACTTC.

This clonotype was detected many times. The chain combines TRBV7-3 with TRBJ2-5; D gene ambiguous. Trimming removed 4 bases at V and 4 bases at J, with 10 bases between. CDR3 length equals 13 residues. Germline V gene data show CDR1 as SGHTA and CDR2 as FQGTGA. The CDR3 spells CASSSPHSETQYF. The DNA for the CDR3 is TGTGCCAGCAGCTCCCCTCACTCAGAGACCCAGTACTTC.

CDR3 coding DNA: TGTGCCAGCAGCTATCGGGGGAACACTGAAGCTTTCTTT. Residues: CASSYRGNTEAFF. The chain employs TRBV7-2 and TRBJ1-1; D is unresolved. From germline, CDR1 is SGHTA and CDR2 FQGNSA. V was pared by 4 bases and J by 1 base, with 7 bases between. The CDR3 runs to 13 residues.

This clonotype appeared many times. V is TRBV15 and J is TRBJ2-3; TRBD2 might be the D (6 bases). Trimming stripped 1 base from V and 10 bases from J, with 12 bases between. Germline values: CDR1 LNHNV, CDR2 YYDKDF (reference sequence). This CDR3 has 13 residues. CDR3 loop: CATSRVSPGAQYF. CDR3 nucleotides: TGTGCCACCAGCAGAGTTAGCCCGGGGGCGCAGTATTTT.

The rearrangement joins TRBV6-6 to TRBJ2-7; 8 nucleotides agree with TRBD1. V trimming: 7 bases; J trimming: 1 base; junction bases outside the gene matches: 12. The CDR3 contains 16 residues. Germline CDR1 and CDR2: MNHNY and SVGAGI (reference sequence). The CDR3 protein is CASNNPRQGLSYEQYF. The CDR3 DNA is TGTGCCAGCAATAATCCGAGACAGGGGCTATCCTACGAGCAGTACTTC.